These 26 T cell receptor beta chains were sequenced from one sample in a study of cytomegalovirus exposure and HLA in healthy donors (dated by TCRdb to the late 2010s). The library relied on the immunoSEQ multiplex PCR assay. A mixture of 60 forward primers for TCR Vbeta segments and 13 reverse primers for TCR Jbeta segments was used in the multiplex PCR. TCRdb obtained this table from immuneACCESS and retained in-frame rearrangements with V and J assigned. These tables miss some clones; where compared with another copy, unresolved V genes account for less than half of the shortfall, and the remainder is unexplained. This sample holds 150,000 to 200,000 clones; approximately 72% were observed only once. The ten biggest clones cover approximately 1.5% of the sample. The source material was PBMCs. These receptors came from a man in his fifties in good health and CMV-seronegative.

The chain couples TRBV9 to TRBJ2-3; TRBD2 agrees at 14 bases. Per the germline V gene, CDR1 is SGDLS and CDR2 is YYNGEE. This CDR3 has 17 residues. Losses at the gene ends were 4 bases for V and 6 bases for J; bases not matched to a gene: 10. The CDR3 nucleotides read TGTGCCAGCAGCTTTCAGACTAGCGGGGGGGCAAGTGATACGCAGTATTTT. It codes for CASSFQTSGGASDTQYF.

The CDR3: CASSENPAGGNEQYF. In nucleotides, the CDR3 is TGTGCCAGCAGTGAAAATCCGGCAGGGGGCAACGAGCAGTACTTC. The rearrangement links TRBV2 to TRBJ2-7, with 8 positions matching TRBD1. The CDR3 is 15 amino acids. With 2 bases clipped from V and 5 bases from J, the junction kept 8 bases outside the gene matches. Germline assignment: CDR1 SNHLY and CDR2 FYNNEI.

The chain carries TRBV6-1 and TRBJ2-3, with unresolved D. The V gene's germline CDR1 is MNHNS and CDR2 SASEGT. Trimming removed 3 bases at V and 5 bases at J, with 15 bases between. CDR3 length: 15 amino acids. The chain's CDR3 is CASSDLLSRGDTQYF. The DNA of the CDR3 is TGTGCCAGCAGTGACCTCCTGAGCCGAGGAGATACGCAGTATTTT.

This chain joins TRBV19 and TRBJ1-2, with D unresolved. V was shortened by 0 bases and J by 4 bases, with 18 bases between the two germline ends. CDR3 length equals 17 residues. CDR1 is LNHDA and CDR2 is SQIVND in the germline V gene (reference sequence). CDR3 in DNA: TGTGCCAGTAGTATAGATCTTCGCGACACGGGAGCCTATGGCTACACCTTC. Its protein is CASSIDLRDTGAYGYTF. Drawing the rest from reference TRBV19 and TRBJ1-2, the complete variable domain is DGGITQSPKYLFRKEGQNVTLSCEQNLNHDAMYWYRQDPGQGLRLIYYSQIVNDFQKGDIAEGYSVSREKKESFPLTVTSAQKNPTAFYLCASSIDLRDTGAYGYTFGSGTRLTVV.

The chain joins TRBV15 to TRBJ1-5, with TRBD1 as a possible D gene (5 bases). Germline CDR1 reads LNHNV; CDR2 reads YYDKDF (reference sequence). The CDR3 has 15 residues. The germline V and J ends were trimmed by 1 base and 6 bases, with 13 bases remaining between them. This CDR3 reads CATSRGVGGTQPQHF. CDR3 in DNA: TGTGCCACCAGCAGAGGTGTAGGAGGGACTCAGCCCCAGCATTTT.

The rearrangement joins TRBV7-9 to TRBJ2-7; tentative D call: TRBD1 (5 bases). V shed 5 bases and J shed 2 bases, with 16 bases lying between them. Germline CDR1 SEHNR, CDR2 FQNEAQ (reference sequence). The CDR3 loop spans 15 amino acids. Here the CDR3 DNA reads TGTGCCAGCAGCCCCGCCCAGGGTCGGACCTACGAGCAGTACTTC. Translation: CASSPAQGRTYEQYF.

The chain combines TRBV6-5 with TRBJ2-2, with D perhaps matching TRBD2 (6 bases). Germline V gene data show CDR1 as MNHEY and CDR2 as SVGAGI. The CDR3 covers 14 residues. Trimming cost V 5 bases and J 5 bases, with 12 bases left between them. The DNA for the CDR3 is TGTGCCAGCAGTGGGGGGTCAAGAACCGGGGAGCTGTTTTTT. It specifies CASSGGSRTGELFF.

The chain carries TRBV7-9 and TRBJ2-2; D is possibly TRBD2 (5 bases). Trimming shortened V by 1 base and J by 5 bases, and 11 bases separated the two germline ends. The CDR3 sequence is 15 residues long. Germline lookup yields CDR1 SEHNR and CDR2 FQNEAQ (reference sequence). This CDR3 reads CASSLGTRVTGELFF. The CDR3 coding sequence is TGTGCCAGCAGCTTAGGGACTCGGGTGACCGGGGAGCTGTTTTTT.

The chain couples TRBV9 to TRBJ1-1, with a weak D call TRBD1 (5 bases). Trimming took 4 bases from V and 4 from J, leaving 17 bases between them. Germline CDR1 is SGDLS and CDR2 is YYNGEE. The CDR3 length is 15 residues. The CDR3 DNA follows: TGTGCCAGCAGCCCAACCGGGGGGGGATCCACTGAAGCTTTCTTT. Residues: CASSPTGGGSTEAFF.

The chain uses TRBV4-3 and TRBJ2-3; TRBD2 aligns across 11 bases. The V gene's germline CDR1 is LGHNA and CDR2 YSLEER. This CDR3 contains 16 residues. The V and J ends lost 4 bases and 6 bases, in that order; junction bases with no gene match: 9. CDR3 nucleotides: TGCGCCAGCAGCCCAATGCTAGCGGGGGGTTCTGATACGCAGTATTTT. Amino acid sequence: CASSPMLAGGSDTQYF.

The rearrangement uses TRBV7-2 and TRBJ1-3; weak D call: TRBD1 (5 bases). Trimming removed 3 bases from V and 0 bases from J, with 15 bases in between. The germline gives CDR1 SGHTA, CDR2 FQGNSA. This CDR3 spans 17 amino acids. The CDR3 DNA follows: TGTGCCAGCAGCTTCCAACCAGGGCCCCCCTCTGGAAACACCATATATTTT. Amino acid sequence: CASSFQPGPPSGNTIYF.

This clone has just a few counts. This sequence joins TRBV4-2 and TRBJ1-5; D remains unclear. This CDR3 is built from 15 residues. Germline V gene data show CDR1 as LGHNA and CDR2 as YNFKEQ. V gave up 1 base and J gave up 0 bases, with 7 bases separating them. CDR3 DNA: TGTGCCAGCAGCCAAGCCGTGTATAGCAATCAGCCCCAGCATTTT. It yields the protein CASSQAVYSNQPQHF.

The table lists this clone with a few counts. This chain links TRBV21-1 with TRBJ1-1; TRBD1 was called by the table and not checked on the DNA. TRBV21-1 is deemed a pseudogene. This CDR3 region has 13 residues. CDR3 sequence: CASSITLYTEAFF. For the CDR3, the DNA is TGTGCCAGCAGCATTACATTGTACACTGAAGCTTTCTTT.

The chain has TRBV29-1 and TRBJ2-6, with D perhaps matching TRBD2 (5 bases). V was clipped by 6 bases and J by 2 bases, with 8 bases between them. The CDR3 runs 13 residues. Germline V gives CDR1 SQVTM, CDR2 ANQGSEA. CDR3 DNA: TGCAGCGTCCGGGGTACTGGGGCCAACGTCCTGACTTTC. Its translation is CSVRGTGANVLTF.

The J gene is TRBJ2-3, the V gene TRBV5-6; the D is unclear. This CDR3 contains 15 residues. In germline, CDR1 is SGHDT, CDR2 YYEEEE. V was shortened by 0 bases and J by 2 bases, with 10 bases between the two germline ends. CDR3 DNA: TGTGCCAGCAGCTTGGACAGTTTAGTCACAGATACGCAGTATTTT. Its translation: CASSLDSLVTDTQYF.

This clone has a handful of counts. The chain is built from TRBV5-6 and TRBJ2-3; D might be TRBD1 (6 bases). CDR1 and CDR2 from the germline V gene are SGHDT and YYEEEE. The CDR3 covers 12 residues. Trimming removed 3 bases at V and 8 bases at J, with 10 bases between. Here the CDR3 reads CASSSLGGTQYF. CDR3 coding DNA: TGTGCCAGCAGCTCCCTAGGGGGTACGCAGTATTTT.

The chain uses TRBV27 and TRBJ2-7, with 10 positions matching TRBD1. The CDR3 runs 15 residues. The germline V gene has CDR1 MNHEY and CDR2 SMNVEV (reference sequence). Losses at the gene ends were 7 bases for V and 2 bases for J; bases not matched to a gene: 8. Here the CDR3 reads CASKFSGQGTYEQYF. CDR3 sequence (DNA): TGTGCCAGCAAATTTTCGGGACAGGGGACCTACGAGCAGTACTTC.

This clone is a singleton in its sample. The chain uses TRBV18 and TRBJ1-1; 8 nucleotides line up with TRBD1. V dropped 3 bases and J dropped 0; count of bases not matched to a gene: 3. In germline, CDR1 is KGHSH, CDR2 LQKENI. This CDR3 is 15 amino acids long. CDR3 in amino acids: CASSPSDRVNTEAFF. In nucleotides, the CDR3 is TGTGCCAGCTCACCTTCGGACAGGGTGAACACTGAAGCTTTCTTT.

This chain links TRBV5-1 with TRBJ1-1; 7 nucleotides align to TRBD1. V shed 4 bases, J shed 1 base, and the junction held 13 bases outside the gene matches. CDR1 SGHRS and CDR2 YFSETQ come from the germline V gene. CDR3 size: 17 residues. CDR3 bases: TGCGCCAGCAGCGCGGGACAGCCGGCTCTCACGAACACTGAAGCTTTCTTT. Translated: CASSAGQPALTNTEAFF.

This sequence joins TRBV19 and TRBJ2-5; 8 bases are shared with TRBD2. With 5 bases clipped from V and 4 bases from J, the junction kept 9 bases outside the gene matches. The germline gives CDR1 LNHDA, CDR2 SQIVND (reference sequence). The CDR3 covers 15 residues. CDR3 loop: CASSLGGVWRETQYF. The CDR3 coding sequence is TGTGCCAGTAGTCTCGGGGGGGTCTGGCGAGAGACCCAGTACTTC.

This clone appeared a single time. V gene TRBV14 combines with J gene TRBJ2-7, with 10 positions matching TRBD1. V shed 1 base and J 3 bases; nucleotides not matched to a gene: 3. This CDR3 comprises 15 residues. The germline gives CDR1 SGHDN, CDR2 FVKESK. Here the CDR3 reads CASSQGQGAYYEQYF. The CDR3 region has the DNA TGTGCCAGCAGCCAAGGACAGGGGGCCTACTACGAGCAGTACTTC.

The chain is built from TRBV10-3 and TRBJ1-3, with 11 bases identical to TRBD1. CDR1 and CDR2 (germline): ENHRY, SYGVKD. Germline trimming cut 3 bases from V and 7 bases from J; bases unmatched to any gene: 5. The CDR3 is made up of 15 amino acids. The CDR3 DNA follows: TGTGCCATCAGTGACCGGGACAGGGGGATCAACACCATATATTTT. Its translation: CAISDRDRGINTIYF.

The chain has TRBV21-1 and TRBJ1-1; the D call of TRBD1 is as the table states it, not checked on the DNA. TRBV21-1 is given as a pseudogene. This CDR3 is 15 amino acids long. The CDR3 here is CASSKAQGAHTEAFF. The CDR3, as DNA: TGTGCCAGCAGCAAAGCCCAGGGGGCGCACACTGAAGCTTTCTTT.

This clone was found a few times. The chain couples TRBV2 to TRBJ2-1; 9 bases align to TRBD1. This CDR3 spans 16 amino acids. Germline loops: CDR1 SNHLY, CDR2 FYNNEI. V gave up 2 bases and J gave up 3 bases; unmatched junction bases: 5. The DNA for the CDR3 is TGTGCCAGCAGTGAATCAGGGACAGGGTTCTACAATGAGCAGTTCTTC. Amino acid sequence: CASSESGTGFYNEQFF.

The chain joins TRBV9 to TRBJ2-3; 7 bases match TRBD2. Germline values: CDR1 SGDLS, CDR2 YYNGEE. The junction had 3 bases not matched to a gene; V was cut back by 0 bases and J by 5 bases. The CDR3 covers 14 residues. In nucleotides, the CDR3 is TGTGCCAGCAGCGTAGAGGCTAGCGGAGATACGCAGTATTTT. Translating it yields CASSVEASGDTQYF.

This chain uses TRBV7-8 with TRBJ1-3; possible D gene TRBD1, 6 bases. This CDR3 is 15 amino acids long. Trimming left V 5 bases short and J 4 bases short, with 15 bases between. Germline V gives CDR1 SGHVS, CDR2 FQNEAQ. The CDR3 sequence is CASSLTRGTGNTIYF. In nucleotides, the CDR3 is TGTGCCAGCAGCCTAACCAGGGGTACCGGAAACACCATATATTTT.